This T cell receptor (beta chain) was sequenced for a study of cytomegalovirus exposure and HLA in healthy donors. The germline V gene has CDR1 LGHNA and CDR2 YNFKEQ. V shed 0 bases, J shed 2 bases, and the junction held 14 bases outside the gene matches. The CDR3 is 19 amino acids. This clone was found once. Unrecorded immune exposures were likely, despite nominal health at sampling. In the PCR, 60 Vbeta and 13 Jbeta primers were used. Libraries were prepared by immunoSEQ multiplex PCR; TCRdb keeps only in-frame clonotypes and omits some of them. The sample records around 85,000 clones, roughly 75% being singletons.

Sequences were obtained from PBMCs. This clonotype was sampled from a man aged 30 to 45 in good health and CMV-seronegative. The chain couples TRBV4-2 to TRBJ2-5; 8 bases agree with TRBD1. The CDR3 DNA reads TGTGCCAGCAGCCAAGATACGAGAGGACAGGGATGGGGGCAAGAGACCCAGTACTTC. Encoded protein: CASSQDTRGQGWGQETQYF.